The 24 T cell receptor beta chains below come from one sample, sequenced in a study of neurological immune-mediated disorders. Time point denoted: longitudinal time-point 2. Each CDR3 protein gets one entry after TCRdb re-called the 5' RACE reads with MiXCR. This sample has 100,000 or so distinct CDR3 sequences, with less than 15% found just once. The specimen sequenced was PBMCs. All receptors come from a female donor with HTLV-1-associated myelopathy (HAM/TSP).

By share, this clonotype counts as medium-sized (0.01 to 0.1%). This rearrangement joins TRBV29-1 to TRBJ2-3, with unresolved D. The germline V gene has CDR1 SQVTM and CDR2 ANQGSEA. The length of the CDR3 is 14 residues. Trimming stripped 2 bases from V and 3 bases from J, with 12 bases between. The CDR3 spells CSVEKGERTDTQYF. Here the CDR3 DNA reads TGCAGCGTTGAAAAGGGTGAACGAACAGATACGCAGTATTTT.

This sequence joins TRBV5-1 and TRBJ1-1, with D hard to call. The V and J ends lost 1 base and 0 bases respectively, with 4 bases between them. The CDR3 extends over 13 amino acids. Germline lookup yields CDR1 SGHRS and CDR2 YFSETQ. The CDR3 loop is CASSLKVNTEAFF. The CDR3 DNA is TGCGCCAGCAGCTTGAAAGTGAACACTGAAGCTTTCTTT.

This clonotype was recorded at least ten times. The rearrangement joins TRBV2 to TRBJ2-2; TRBD1 agrees at 7 bases. Germline V CDR1 and CDR2: SNHLY, FYNNEI. The CDR3 contains 16 residues. Trimming took 5 bases from V and 0 from J; bases not matched to a gene: 6. The CDR3 here is CASSQDRDTNTGELFF. The CDR3 DNA sequence: TGTGCCAGCAGTCAAGACAGGGACACGAACACCGGGGAGCTGTTTTTT.

This rearrangement joins TRBV6-2 or TRBV6-3 to TRBJ2-3; the D call may be TRBD1 or TRBD2 (5 bases each). V was clipped by 5 bases and J by 5 bases, with 23 bases between them. CDR3 size: 17 residues. Germline V gene lookup returns CDR1 MNHEY and CDR2 SVGEGT. The CDR3 spells CASSEGLLVTRLDTQYF. DNA of the CDR3: TGTGCCAGCAGTGAGGGGCTGCTTGTGACTCGGTTAGATACGCAGTATTTT.

This clonotype was picked up many times. J is TRBJ2-1 and V is TRBV25-1; TRBD1 matches at 7 bases. This CDR3 contains 15 residues. V lost 1 base, J lost 7 bases, and 7 bases stayed unmatched. Looked up from germline, CDR1 is MGHDK and CDR2 is SYGVNS. CDR3 residues: CASSEFGAGGNEQFF. Written as DNA, the CDR3 is TGTGCCAGCAGTGAATTCGGGGCAGGGGGTAATGAGCAGTTCTTC.

This clonotype was picked up many times. The genes are TRBV5-5 and TRBJ1-4; D gene uncertain. Per the germline V gene, CDR1 is SGHKS and CDR2 is YYEKEE (reference sequence). Trimming removed 2 bases at V and 7 bases at J, with 9 bases between. The CDR3 contains 13 residues. The CDR3 here is CASSFNRGEKLFF. The CDR3 bases are TGTGCCAGCAGCTTCAATCGGGGTGAAAAACTGTTTTTT. The full variable domain, with the rest looked up from reference TRBV5-5 and TRBJ1-4, is DAGVTQSPTHLIKTRGQQVTLRCSPISGHKSVSWYQQVLGQGPQFIFQYYEKEERGRGNFPDRFSARQFPNYSSELNVNALLLGDSALYLCASSFNRGEKLFFGSGTQLSVL.

This clonotype appeared many times. The chain combines TRBV7-9 with TRBJ2-2, with 8 bases matching TRBD2. Trimming took 5 bases from V and 1 from J; bases not matched to a gene: 3. The germline gives CDR1 SEHNR, CDR2 FQNEAQ (reference sequence). This CDR3 has 15 amino acids. The CDR3 DNA reads as TGTGCCAGCAGCGCCAGCGGGGGGAACACCGGGGAGCTGTTTTTT. Residues: CASSASGGNTGELFF.

This clonotype was recorded at least ten times. This chain links TRBV7-9 with TRBJ2-3; 9 bases agree with TRBD1. J was trimmed by 5 bases and V by 1 base; bases with no gene match: 4. The length of the CDR3 is 15 residues. Germline lookup yields CDR1 SEHNR and CDR2 FQNEAQ (reference sequence). The CDR3 DNA reads TGTGCCAGCAGCTTAGTTCGACAGGGGGAAGATACGCAGTATTTT. Protein product: CASSLVRQGEDTQYF.

This clonotype was recorded many times. V is TRBV5-1 and J is TRBJ2-3; the D gene is possibly TRBD2 (5 bases). The V gene lost 0 bases and the J gene lost 2 bases, with 7 bases spanning the gap. This CDR3 spans 14 amino acids. Germline lookup yields CDR1 SGHRS and CDR2 YFSETQ. The CDR3 is CASSLALDTDTQYF. In DNA form, the CDR3 reads TGCGCCAGCAGCTTGGCACTAGACACAGATACGCAGTATTTT. Together with reference TRBV5-1 and TRBJ2-3, the CDR3 gives the full variable domain: KAGVTQTPRYLIKTRGQQVTLSCSPISGHRSVSWYQQTPGQGLQFLFEYFSETQRNKGNFPGRFSGRQFSNSRSEMNVSTLELGDSALYLCASSLALDTDTQYFGPGTRLTVL.

The rearrangement uses TRBV9 and TRBJ2-7; perhaps D is TRBD1 or TRBD2 (5 bases each). The CDR3 has 15 residues. V lost 7 bases to trimming and J lost 6 bases, with 23 bases between them. Germline V gene lookup returns CDR1 SGDLS and CDR2 YYNGEE. The CDR3 loop reads CASANGRDPSSEQYF. CDR3 nucleotide sequence: TGTGCCAGCGCCAACGGCCGGGACCCAAGTTCCGAGCAGTACTTC. The full variable domain, its missing parts supplied by reference TRBV9 and TRBJ2-7, is DSGVTQTPKHLITATGQRVTLRCSPRSGDLSVYWYQQSLDQGLQFLIQYYNGEERAKGNILERFSAQQFPDLHSELNLSSLELGDSALYFCASANGRDPSSEQYFGPGTRLTVT.

This clonotype came up many times. The V call is TRBV25-1, the J call TRBJ2-7; D gene uncertain. V lost 3 bases to trimming and J lost 0 bases, with 6 bases between them. This CDR3 has 13 residues. Germline V gives CDR1 MGHDK, CDR2 SYGVNS. The CDR3 sequence: CASSDHSSYEQYF. DNA for the CDR3: TGTGCCAGCAGTGACCACAGCTCCTACGAGCAGTACTTC.

This clonotype has a count of ten or more. V usage is TRBV7-9 and J usage is TRBJ2-2; D unclear. Germline CDR1 is SEHNR and CDR2 is FQNEAQ (reference sequence). This CDR3 is built from 16 residues. V gave up 1 base and J gave up 3 bases, with 12 bases separating them. CDR3 residues: CASSLGVGHDTGELFF. The CDR3, as DNA: TGTGCCAGCAGCTTAGGGGTCGGCCACGACACCGGGGAGCTGTTTTTT. The whole variable domain, filled in from reference TRBV7-9 and TRBJ2-2, reads DTGVSQNPRHKITKRGQNVTFRCDPISEHNRLYWYRQTLGQGPEFLTYFQNEAQLEKSRLLSDRFSAERPKGSFSTLEIQRTEQGDSAMYLCASSLGVGHDTGELFFGEGSRLTVL.

This clonotype was counted at least ten times. The rearrangement links TRBV5-1 to TRBJ2-3, with 8 bases lining up with TRBD2. The CDR3 sequence is 16 residues long. J gave up 3 bases and V 1 base, and 7 bases lay outside the gene matches. Germline V gene lookup returns CDR1 SGHRS and CDR2 YFSETQ. The CDR3 nucleotides are TGCGCCAGCAGCTTGCCGGGGCAGCGGGGGACAGATACGCAGTATTTT. Translating it yields CASSLPGQRGTDTQYF.

This clonotype has at least ten counts. The chain combines TRBV9 with TRBJ1-2, with 8 bases identical to TRBD1. Looked up from germline, CDR1 is SGDLS and CDR2 is YYNGEE. The V and J ends lost 1 base and 3 bases, in that order; junction bases with no gene match: 2. The CDR3 is 14 amino acids. CDR3 DNA: TGTGCCAGCAGCGTACGACAGGGGCACTATGGCTACACCTTC. Translating it yields CASSVRQGHYGYTF.

The table lists this clonotype with many counts. V is TRBV5-1 and J is TRBJ2-3; 10 bases align to TRBD2. Looked up from germline, CDR1 is SGHRS and CDR2 is YFSETQ. V gave up 3 bases and J gave up 4 bases; unmatched junction bases: 2. This CDR3 has 14 residues. This chain's CDR3 is CASSWTSGADTQYF. The DNA of the CDR3 is TGCGCCAGCAGCTGGACTAGCGGCGCAGATACGCAGTATTTT.

This clonotype was recorded at least ten times. V is TRBV28 and J is TRBJ1-2, with 10 bases lining up with TRBD1. J gave up 6 bases and V 5 bases, and 12 bases lay outside the gene matches. This CDR3 is built from 16 residues. Germline V gene sequence: CDR1 MDHEN, CDR2 SYDVKM. The CDR3 nucleotides are TGTGCCAGCAGTCCCGGGACAGGGGCAACGCTTGATGGCTACACCTTC. Amino acid sequence: CASSPGTGATLDGYTF.

This clonotype showed up many times. The genes are TRBV5-1 and TRBJ1-3; 9 bases map to TRBD1. Trimming cost V 3 bases and J 6 bases; bases outside gene matches: 4. The CDR3 totals 14 residues. Germline V gene lookup returns CDR1 SGHRS and CDR2 YFSETQ. The CDR3 DNA is TGCGCCAGCAGCTCTTTACAGGGGGCAAACACCATATATTTT. Translating gives CASSSLQGANTIYF.

The V gene is TRBV6-6, the J gene TRBJ2-1, with 10 positions matching TRBD2. The CDR3 has 16 residues. Germline V gene lookup returns CDR1 MNHNY and CDR2 SVGAGI (reference sequence). Germline trimming cut 0 bases from V and 5 bases from J; bases unmatched to any gene: 4. DNA for the CDR3: TGTGCCAGCAGTTACTCCCTAGCGGGGGTGCACAATGAGCAGTTCTTC. Translated, it gives CASSYSLAGVHNEQFF.

This clonotype was recorded at least ten times. The V gene is TRBV10-3, the J gene TRBJ2-3, with TRBD1 as a possible D gene (7 bases). CDR3 size: 16 residues. CDR1 is ENHRY and CDR2 is SYGVKD in the germline V gene. V gave up 6 bases and J gave up 0 bases, with 16 bases separating them. In nucleotides, the CDR3 is TGTGCCATCAGCCGGACAGGTGGGGGGAGCACAGATACGCAGTATTTT. Its protein product is CAISRTGGGSTDTQYF.

This clonotype appeared many times. DNA for the CDR3: TGTGCCAGCAGCCAGATCTCTAACCCAGTCACAGATACGCAGTATTTT. Translating gives CASSQISNPVTDTQYF. V is TRBV7-2 and J is TRBJ2-3; D uncertain. CDR1 is SGHTA and CDR2 is FQGNSA in the germline V gene. Trimming stripped 5 bases from V and 2 bases from J, with 17 bases between. The CDR3 is 16 amino acids.

This clonotype has at least ten counts. V gene TRBV12-3 or TRBV12-4 combines with J gene TRBJ2-2; 8 nucleotides match TRBD2. This CDR3 contains 13 residues. V lost 6 bases to trimming and J lost 6 bases; unmatched junction nucleotides: 3. The CDR3 spells CASRTGGPGELFF. The CDR3 DNA is TGTGCCAGCAGGACGGGGGGGCCCGGGGAGCTGTTTTTT.

This clonotype was recorded many times. The rearrangement links TRBV15 to TRBJ2-7; tentative D call: TRBD2 (6 bases). Per the germline V gene, CDR1 is LNHNV and CDR2 is YYDKDF (reference sequence). Trimming shortened V by 0 bases and J by 2 bases, and 11 bases separated the two germline ends. There are 15 residues in the CDR3. CDR3 in amino acids: CATSRDLSGAYEQYF. The CDR3 region has the DNA TGTGCCACCAGCAGAGATCTCTCGGGAGCCTACGAGCAGTACTTC. Combining the CDR3 with reference TRBV15 and TRBJ2-7 gives the whole variable domain DAMVIQNPRYQVTQFGKPVTLSCSQTLNHNVMYWYQQKSSQAPKLLFHYYDKDFNNEADTPDNFQSRRPNTSFCFLDIRSPGLGDTAMYLCATSRDLSGAYEQYFGPGTRLTVT.

The table lists this clonotype with a few counts. The V call is TRBV5-1, the J call TRBJ2-1, with a possible D match to TRBD2 (5 bases). CDR3 size: 14 residues. V lost 0 bases and J 4 bases, leaving 8 bases between the germline ends. CDR1 is SGHRS and CDR2 is YFSETQ in the germline V gene. The chain's CDR3 is CASSLASGYNEQFF. Written as DNA, the CDR3 is TGCGCCAGCAGCTTGGCCAGCGGATACAATGAGCAGTTCTTC.

This clonotype was detected many times. The gene calls are TRBV28 and TRBJ1-5; 7 positions agree with TRBD1. The length of the CDR3 is 16 residues. The germline V gene has CDR1 MDHEN and CDR2 SYDVKM. Trimming cost V 7 bases and J 1 base; bases outside gene matches: 10. This CDR3 reads CASTQARGQSNQPQHF. The CDR3 nucleotides are TGTGCCAGCACTCAAGCAAGGGGGCAGAGCAATCAGCCCCAGCATTTT.